This passage covers 13 T cell receptor beta chains from one sample sequenced in a study of T cell responses to AZD1222 COVID-19 vaccine. This table comes from immunoSEQ multiplex PCR, and its TCRdb copy is limited to in-frame clones, with some not included. The sample consists of 55,000 to 80,000 clones, 89% of them appearing once. The source material was peripheral blood, sampled 28 days after the second AZD1222 dose. The source of these receptors is an adult who received the AZD1222 COVID-19 vaccine.

Only a few counts were recorded for this clone. This chain uses TRBV7-7 with TRBJ2-5; D unclear. The CDR3 runs to 12 residues. Germline V CDR1 and CDR2: SSHAT, FNYEAQ (reference sequence). V was clipped by 4 bases and J by 3 bases, with 6 bases between them. The CDR3 bases are TGTGCCAGCAGCTCTTCAGAAGAGACCCAGTACTTC. This codes for CASSSSEETQYF.

The chain is built from TRBV18 and TRBJ1-3, with D tentatively TRBD1 (6 bases). Looked up from germline, CDR1 is KGHSH and CDR2 is LQKENI. V dropped 5 bases and J dropped 0 bases, with 14 bases sitting between them. This CDR3 spans 16 amino acids. CDR3 DNA: TGTGCCAGCTCATCGCGACAGGCCGGCTCTGGAAACACCATATATTTT. The encoded protein is CASSSRQAGSGNTIYF.

In this sample, this clone turned up once. The chain is built from TRBV6-5 and TRBJ1-5; TRBD1 matches at 9 bases. CDR3 length: 14 amino acids. Germline-derived CDR1 and CDR2 are MNHEY and SVGAGI. J was trimmed by 7 bases and V by 4 bases; bases with no gene match: 5. The CDR3 region is CASSSQGAGQPQHF. The DNA for the CDR3 is TGTGCCAGCAGTTCACAGGGGGCCGGGCAGCCCCAGCATTTT.

The rearrangement links TRBV7-9 to TRBJ1-3, with no clear D. The V gene's germline CDR1 is SEHNR and CDR2 FQNEAQ (reference sequence). CDR3 length: 12 residues. The V end lost 6 bases, the J end lost 8 bases, and 11 bases lay between the germline ends. The CDR3 DNA sequence: TGTGCCAGCAGTTCAACCCGGTACACCATATATTTT. Its protein is CASSSTRYTIYF.

This CDR3 is CASSSIGAGEAFF. CDR3 in DNA: TGTGCCAGCAGTTCCATCGGGGCAGGCGAAGCTTTCTTT. V and J are TRBV12-3 or TRBV12-4 and TRBJ1-1; a weak D match, TRBD1 (5 bases). The CDR3 loop spans 13 amino acids. V dropped 4 bases and J dropped 8 bases, with 14 bases sitting between them.

This rearrangement joins TRBV5-1 to TRBJ1-4, with unresolved D. CDR1 SGHRS and CDR2 YFSETQ come from the germline V gene. V was trimmed by 0 bases and J by 1 base, leaving 7 bases between them. There are 15 residues in the CDR3. The CDR3 nucleotides are TGCGCCAGCAGCTTGGAGCCGGGAACTAATGAAAAACTGTTTTTT. It translates to CASSLEPGTNEKLFF. Supplemented by reference TRBV5-1 and TRBJ1-4, the full variable domain reads KAGVTQTPRYLIKTRGQQVTLSCSPISGHRSVSWYQQTPGQGLQFLFEYFSETQRNKGNFPGRFSGRQFSNSRSEMNVSTLELGDSALYLCASSLEPGTNEKLFFGSGTQLSVL.

The J gene is TRBJ2-3, the V gene TRBV7-2; D may be TRBD2 (6 bases). V was cut by 3 bases and J by 5 bases, with 12 bases left in between. This CDR3 is 14 amino acids long. Germline V lookup: CDR1 SGHTA, CDR2 FQGNSA. CDR3 coding DNA: TGTGCCAGCAGCTTGGGGAGGTTGGGAGATACGCAGTATTTT. Encoded protein: CASSLGRLGDTQYF.

V usage is TRBV5-1 and J usage is TRBJ2-1, with 10 positions matching TRBD2. The CDR3 runs to 16 residues. CDR1 is SGHRS and CDR2 is YFSETQ in the germline V gene. With V trimmed by 0 bases and J by 5 bases, 5 bases remained unmatched. In nucleotides, the CDR3 is TGCGCCAGCAGCTTGGACCCCCTAGCGGGGGACAATGAGCAGTTCTTC. The encoded protein is CASSLDPLAGDNEQFF.

This clone has only a few counts. V usage is TRBV15 and J usage is TRBJ1-1; possibly TRBD1 for D (5 bases). In germline, CDR1 is LNHNV, CDR2 YYDKDF (reference sequence). This CDR3 contains 18 residues. V was pared by 0 bases and J by 1 base, with 18 bases between. In nucleotides, the CDR3 is TGTGCCACCAGCAGAGATAAGTTTTGGGGCCAGGGGAACACTGAAGCTTTCTTT. Its protein is CATSRDKFWGQGNTEAFF.

The rearrangement uses TRBV29-1 and TRBJ1-3; perhaps TRBD1 as D (5 bases). V dropped 6 bases and J dropped 1 base, with 7 bases sitting between them. The CDR3 contains 12 residues. The germline gives CDR1 SQVTM, CDR2 ANQGSEA. The CDR3 is CSVTESGNTIYF. In DNA, the CDR3 is TGCAGCGTGACAGAATCTGGAAACACCATATATTTT.

The V gene is TRBV4-1, the J gene TRBJ1-2, with a possible D match to TRBD1 (5 bases). V was trimmed by 2 bases and J by 2 bases, leaving 12 bases between them. The CDR3 runs 15 residues. The germline V gene encodes CDR1 MGHRA and CDR2 YSYEKL. CDR3 in DNA: TGCGCCAGCAGCCAAATAGGGAGGGGAAACTATGGCTACACCTTC. It specifies CASSQIGRGNYGYTF.

The genes are TRBV7-2 and TRBJ1-2; D call uncertain. The CDR3 has 13 residues. Germline V lookup: CDR1 SGHTA, CDR2 FQGNSA. V lost 1 base to trimming and J lost 7 bases, with 10 bases between them. The CDR3 protein is CASSLGARGGYTF. In nucleotides, the CDR3 is TGTGCCAGCAGCTTAGGGGCAAGAGGTGGCTACACCTTC.

The chain employs TRBV28 and TRBJ2-7; D is perhaps TRBD1 (6 bases). V was pared by 3 bases and J by 2 bases, with 14 bases between. From germline, CDR1 is MDHEN and CDR2 SYDVKM. There are 15 residues in the CDR3. CDR3 DNA: TGTGCCAGCAGTTTGCCTCGACAGGCACCCTACGAGCAGTACTTC. This sequence encodes CASSLPRQAPYEQYF.